The rows below give T cell receptor beta chains drawn from one sample of a study of cytomegalovirus exposure and HLA in healthy donors. Libraries were prepared by immunoSEQ multiplex PCR; TCRdb keeps only in-frame clonotypes and omits some of them. The sample has some 130,000 clones; about 88% are singletons. The sample comprised PBMCs. Receptors originate from a woman aged 18 to 35 in good health and CMV-seronegative. CDR3s include the opening cysteine and the closing phenylalanine or tryptophan. Fields, in order: V gene, D gene, clone size, J gene, CDR3 DNA, CDR3 protein. D genes are given only for firm matches. Clone size is shown for a subset of rows, as once, few, many or a class of expanded clone.

>TRBV27|NA|NA|TRBJ2-7
TGTGCCAGCAGTTTATCCCGCAGCCGGTCGGGGTTGGAGCAGTACTTC
CASSLSRSRSGLEQYF
>TRBV9|TRBD1|NA|TRBJ1-2
TGTGCCAGCAGCGTAGCGGGTATTGGGGACAGTCCCTATGGCTACACCTTC
CASSVAGIGDSPYGYTF
>TRBV27|TRBD1|NA|TRBJ2-7
TGTGCCAGCAGTGATACAGGGGGCTACGAGCAGTACTTC
CASSDTGGYEQYF
>TRBV6-6|TRBD1|NA|TRBJ1-3
TGTGCCAGCGGGGGGACAGGCTCTGGAAACACCATATATTTT
CASGGTGSGNTIYF
>TRBV5-8|NA|once|TRBJ1-1
TGTGCCAGCAGCCACGAAGTGACAGTCATGGTCACTGAAGCTTTCTTT
CASSHEVTVMVTEAFF
>TRBV18|NA|NA|TRBJ2-2
TGTGCCAGCTCCCCGAGATGGCCAACAGGCGATAACACCGGGGAGCTGTTTTTT
CASSPRWPTGDNTGELFF
>TRBV5-8|NA|once|TRBJ2-5
TGTGCCAGCAGCTTGGAAGGGGGGGGTGGAGAGACCCAGTACTTC
CASSLEGGGGETQYF
>TRBV7-9|NA|NA|TRBJ1-2
TGTGCCAGCAGCTCCAGGGTAAGGGGCTATGGCTACACCTTC
CASSSRVRGYGYTF
>TRBV28|TRBD2|NA|TRBJ2-6
TGTGCCAGCAGTCCCGCGGGGGCTGGGGCCAACGTCCTGACTTTC
CASSPAGAGANVLTF
>TRBV7-8|NA|NA|TRBJ1-1
TGTGCCAGCAGCTCGTACCTAAATCAGGGGACGGGCACTGAAGCTTTCTTT
CASSSYLNQGTGTEAFF
>TRBV7-2|NA|NA|TRBJ2-1
TGTGCCAGCAGTTCCTACAGGGTCAATGAGCAGTTCTTC
CASSSYRVNEQFF
>TRBV5-4|NA|NA|TRBJ2-3
TGTGCCAGCAGCTTGTGGTTCGCCGAGGGCACAGATACGCAGTATTTT
CASSLWFAEGTDTQYF
>TRBV11-1|TRBD1|NA|TRBJ1-1
TGTGCCAGCAGCCGTAATTCAGGGGGTTGGGACACTGAAGCTTTCTTT
CASSRNSGGWDTEAFF
>TRBV6-5|NA|NA|TRBJ1-3
TGTGCCAGCAGGGTCGCGTCTGGAAACACCATATATTTT
CASRVASGNTIYF
>TRBV5-8|TRBD1|NA|TRBJ1-2
TGTGCCAGCAGCCTGAGGGACAGGGTACACTATGGCTACACCTTC
CASSLRDRVHYGYTF
>TRBV2|NA|NA|TRBJ2-2
TGTGCCAGCGCGCTGGAGGTAACCGGGGAGCTGTTTTTT
CASALEVTGELFF
>TRBV19|TRBD2|NA|TRBJ2-2
TGTGCCAGTAGTGGGACTAGCAGGGCAACCGGGGAGCTGTTTTTT
CASSGTSRATGELFF
>TRBV5-4|TRBD2|NA|TRBJ2-7
TGTGCCAGCAGTACTAGCGGGGGGGCCTACGAGCAGTACTTC
CASSTSGGAYEQYF
>TRBV5-1|TRBD2|NA|TRBJ2-2
TGCGCCAGCCGGCACGACTTGGGACTAGCGACCGGGGAGCTGTTTTTT
CASRHDLGLATGELFF
>TRBV7-6|NA|NA|TRBJ1-2
TGTGCCAGCAGCTCCGGGGTGGACGGATACTATGGCTACACCTTC
CASSSGVDGYYGYTF
>TRBV19|NA|NA|TRBJ1-6
TGTGCCAGTAGTATCGATAACAGTTATAATTCACCCCTCCACTTT
CASSIDNSYNSPLHF
>TRBV5-1|TRBD2|NA|TRBJ2-3
TGCGCCAGCAGCTGGGGAGGGGTTGATACGCAGTATTTT
CASSWGGVDTQYF
>TRBV18|NA|NA|TRBJ1-3
TGTGCCAGCTCACTGGCAAGAAAAGGAAACACCATATATTTT
CASSLARKGNTIYF